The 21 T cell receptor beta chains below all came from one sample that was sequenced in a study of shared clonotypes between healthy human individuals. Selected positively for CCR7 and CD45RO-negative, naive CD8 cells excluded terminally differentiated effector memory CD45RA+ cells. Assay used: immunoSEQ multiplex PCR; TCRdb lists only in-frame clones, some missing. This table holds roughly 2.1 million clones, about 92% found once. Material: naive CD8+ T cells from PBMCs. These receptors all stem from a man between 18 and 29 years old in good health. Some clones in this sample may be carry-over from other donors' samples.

The CDR3 nucleotides are TGTGCCAGCAGCTTTGGACGTAGCGCTAATGAAAAACTGTTTTTT. This sequence encodes CASSFGRSANEKLFF. The chain joins TRBV7-2 to TRBJ1-4; D gene unclear. Germline CDR1 reads SGHTA; CDR2 reads FQGNSA. The CDR3 is made up of 15 amino acids. V gave up 3 bases and J gave up 3 bases, with 11 bases separating them.

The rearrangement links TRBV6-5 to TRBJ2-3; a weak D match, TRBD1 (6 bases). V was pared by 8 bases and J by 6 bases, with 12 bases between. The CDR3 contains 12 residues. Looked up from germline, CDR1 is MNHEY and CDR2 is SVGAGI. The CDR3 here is CASGGGWDTQYF. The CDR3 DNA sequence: TGTGCCAGCGGGGGCGGGTGGGATACGCAGTATTTT.

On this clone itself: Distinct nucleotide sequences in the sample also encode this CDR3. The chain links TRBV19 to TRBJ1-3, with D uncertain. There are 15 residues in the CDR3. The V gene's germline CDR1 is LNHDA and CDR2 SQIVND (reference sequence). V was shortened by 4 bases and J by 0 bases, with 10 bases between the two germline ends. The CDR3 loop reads CASSTTPFSGNTIYF. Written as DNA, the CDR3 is TGTGCCAGTAGTACAACCCCTTTCTCTGGAAACACCATATATTTT.

For the CDR3, the DNA is TGTGCCGCTCAAGGTGGGGCGAGCTCCTACGAGCAGTACTTC. It is translated as CAAQGGASSYEQYF. The genes are TRBV10-3 and TRBJ2-7; TRBD1 is a possible D gene (5 bases). Between the trimmed V and J ends, which lost 11 bases and 0 bases, there was a span of 17 bases. The CDR3 totals 14 residues. CDR1 and CDR2 from the germline V gene are ENHRY and SYGVKD.

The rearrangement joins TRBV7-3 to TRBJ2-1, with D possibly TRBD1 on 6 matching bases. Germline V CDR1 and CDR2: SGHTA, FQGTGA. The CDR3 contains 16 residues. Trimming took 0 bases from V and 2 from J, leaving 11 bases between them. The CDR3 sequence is CASSLTTRGTYNEQFF. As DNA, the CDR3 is TGTGCCAGCAGCTTAACTACCAGGGGCACCTACAATGAGCAGTTCTTC.

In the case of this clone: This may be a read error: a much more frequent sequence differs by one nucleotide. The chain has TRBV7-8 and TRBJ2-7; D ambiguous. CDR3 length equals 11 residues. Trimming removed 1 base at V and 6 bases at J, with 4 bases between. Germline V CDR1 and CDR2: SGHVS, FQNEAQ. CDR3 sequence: CASSLVGEQYF. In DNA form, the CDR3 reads TGTGCCAGCAGCTTAGTGGGCGAGCAGTACTTC.

CDR3 DNA sequence: TGTGCCAGCAACACACGGGAAGACAATGAGCAGTTCTTC. Its protein product is CASNTREDNEQFF. The chain joins TRBV27 to TRBJ2-1, with D tentatively TRBD2 (5 bases). Between the trimmed V and J ends, which lost 7 bases and 5 bases, there was a span of 12 bases. From germline, CDR1 is MNHEY and CDR2 SMNVEV (reference sequence). The CDR3 is made up of 13 amino acids.

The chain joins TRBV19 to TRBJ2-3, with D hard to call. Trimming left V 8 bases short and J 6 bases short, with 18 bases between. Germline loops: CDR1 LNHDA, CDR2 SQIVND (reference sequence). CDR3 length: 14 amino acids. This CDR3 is CASGTSIRSDTQYF. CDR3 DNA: TGTGCCAGTGGCACGAGTATCCGCTCCGATACGCAGTATTTT.

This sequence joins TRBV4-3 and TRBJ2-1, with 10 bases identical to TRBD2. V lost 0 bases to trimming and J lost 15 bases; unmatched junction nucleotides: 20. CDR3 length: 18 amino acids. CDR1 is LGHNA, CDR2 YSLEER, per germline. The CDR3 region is CASSQDLEGGSGRSLRFF. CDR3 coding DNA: TGCGCCAGCAGCCAAGATCTTGAGGGGGGTAGCGGGAGGTCTCTTCGGTTCTTC.

The CDR3 reads CASSFTGFVINEQFF. The DNA for the CDR3 is TGTGCCAGCAGTTTCACGGGGTTCGTCATCAATGAGCAGTTCTTC. This chain connects TRBV27 to TRBJ2-1; D is perhaps TRBD2 (5 bases). CDR1 is MNHEY and CDR2 is SMNVEV in the germline V gene (reference sequence). The CDR3 covers 15 residues. Between the trimmed V and J ends, which lost 3 bases and 6 bases, there was a span of 15 bases.

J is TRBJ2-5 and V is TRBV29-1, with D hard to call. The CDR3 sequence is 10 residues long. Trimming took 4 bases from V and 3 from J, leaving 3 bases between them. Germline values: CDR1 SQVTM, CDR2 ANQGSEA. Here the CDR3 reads CSVGKETQYF. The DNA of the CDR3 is TGCAGCGTTGGTAAAGAGACCCAGTACTTC.

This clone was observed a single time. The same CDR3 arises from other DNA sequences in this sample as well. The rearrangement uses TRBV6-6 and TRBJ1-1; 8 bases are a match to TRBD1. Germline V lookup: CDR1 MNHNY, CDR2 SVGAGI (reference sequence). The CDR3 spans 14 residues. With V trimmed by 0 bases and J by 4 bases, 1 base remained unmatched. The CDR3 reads CASSYSTGGTEAFF. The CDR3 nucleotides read TGTGCCAGCAGTTACTCTACAGGGGGCACTGAAGCTTTCTTT.

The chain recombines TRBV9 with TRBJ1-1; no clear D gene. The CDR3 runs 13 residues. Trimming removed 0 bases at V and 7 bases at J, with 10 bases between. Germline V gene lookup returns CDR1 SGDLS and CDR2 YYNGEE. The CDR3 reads CASSVDNNDEAFF. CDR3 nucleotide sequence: TGTGCCAGCAGCGTAGATAACAATGATGAAGCTTTCTTT. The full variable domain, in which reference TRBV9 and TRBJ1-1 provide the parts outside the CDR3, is DSGVTQTPKHLITATGQRVTLRCSPRSGDLSVYWYQQSLDQGLQFLIQYYNGEERAKGNILERFSAQQFPDLHSELNLSSLELGDSALYFCASSVDNNDEAFFGQGTRLTVV.

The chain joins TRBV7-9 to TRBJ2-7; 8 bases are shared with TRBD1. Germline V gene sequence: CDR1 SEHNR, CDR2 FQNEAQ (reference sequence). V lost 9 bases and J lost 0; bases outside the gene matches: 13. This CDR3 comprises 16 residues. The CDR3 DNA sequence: TGTGCCAGTAACCCCGTCGACAGGGGAATCTCCTACGAGCAGTACTTC. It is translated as CASNPVDRGISYEQYF.

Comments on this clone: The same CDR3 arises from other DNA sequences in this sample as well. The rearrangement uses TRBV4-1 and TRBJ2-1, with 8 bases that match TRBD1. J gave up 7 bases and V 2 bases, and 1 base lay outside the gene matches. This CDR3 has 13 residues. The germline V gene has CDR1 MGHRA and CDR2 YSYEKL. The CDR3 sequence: CASSQRQGNEQFF. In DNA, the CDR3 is TGCGCCAGCAGCCAAAGACAGGGGAATGAGCAGTTCTTC.

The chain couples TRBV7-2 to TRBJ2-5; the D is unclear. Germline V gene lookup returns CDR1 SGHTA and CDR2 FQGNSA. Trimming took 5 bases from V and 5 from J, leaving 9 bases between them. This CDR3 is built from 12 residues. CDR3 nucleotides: TGTGCCAGCAGCCCCATGAAGGAGACCCAGTACTTC. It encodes CASSPMKETQYF.

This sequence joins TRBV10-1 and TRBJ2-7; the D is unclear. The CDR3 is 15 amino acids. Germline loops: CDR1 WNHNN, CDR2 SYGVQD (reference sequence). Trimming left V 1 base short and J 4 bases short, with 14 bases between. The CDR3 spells CASSEYKRTFYEQYF. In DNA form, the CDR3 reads TGCGCCAGCAGTGAGTATAAGCGCACCTTTTACGAGCAGTACTTC.

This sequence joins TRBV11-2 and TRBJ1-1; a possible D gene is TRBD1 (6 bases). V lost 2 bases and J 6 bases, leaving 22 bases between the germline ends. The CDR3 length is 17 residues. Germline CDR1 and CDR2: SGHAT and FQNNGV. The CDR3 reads CASSLLGGYAVGPEAFF. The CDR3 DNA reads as TGTGCCAGCAGCTTACTCGGGGGCTATGCCGTCGGGCCTGAAGCTTTCTTT.

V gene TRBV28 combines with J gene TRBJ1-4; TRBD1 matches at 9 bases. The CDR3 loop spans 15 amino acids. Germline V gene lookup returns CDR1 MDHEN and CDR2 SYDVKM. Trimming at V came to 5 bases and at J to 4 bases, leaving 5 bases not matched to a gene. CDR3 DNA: TGTGCCAGCAGTGGCCGGACAGGGGTTAATGAAAAACTGTTTTTT. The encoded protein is CASSGRTGVNEKLFF. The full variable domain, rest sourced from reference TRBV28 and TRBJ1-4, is DVKVTQSSRYLVKRTGEKVFLECVQDMDHENMFWYRQDPGLGLRLIYFSYDVKMKEKGDIPEGYSVSREKKERFSLILESASTNQTSMYLCASSGRTGVNEKLFFGSGTQLSVL.

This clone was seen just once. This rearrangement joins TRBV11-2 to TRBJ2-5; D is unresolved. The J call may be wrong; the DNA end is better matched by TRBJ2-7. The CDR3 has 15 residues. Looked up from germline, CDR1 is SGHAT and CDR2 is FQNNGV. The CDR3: CASSLESGFYYEQYF. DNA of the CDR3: TGTGCCAGCAGCTTAGAGTCCGGGTTCTACTACGAGCAGTACTTC.

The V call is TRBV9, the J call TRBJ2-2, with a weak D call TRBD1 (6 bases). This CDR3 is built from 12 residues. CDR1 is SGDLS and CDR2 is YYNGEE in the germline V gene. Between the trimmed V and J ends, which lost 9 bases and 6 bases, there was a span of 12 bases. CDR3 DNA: TGTGCCACCGGGCAGGGGTCCGGGGAGCTGTTTTTT. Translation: CATGQGSGELFF.